Below are 22 T cell receptor beta chains sequenced from a single sample in a study of blood T cells in healthy people across ages. For the second PCR, which ran for about 7 to 11 cycles, a sample-barcoded 5' primer and a J-beta primer mix were used. MiXCR, applied by TCRdb to the 5' RACE reads, yields one record per CDR3 protein. Here the sample spans more than 750,000 distinct CDR3 sequences, under 35% being singletons. This sample was also put to use in a study of T cells of mothers and their children.

Sequencing input: blood. The receptors here all came from a woman between 40 and 55 years old in good health.

This clonotype was counted between two and nine times. This chain uses TRBV9 with TRBJ2-5; D gene ambiguous. V lost 0 bases to trimming and J lost 2 bases, with 11 bases between them. This CDR3 is 15 amino acids long. CDR1 is SGDLS, CDR2 YYNGEE, per germline. CDR3 in amino acids: CASSVDWVRQETQYF. CDR3 coding DNA: TGTGCCAGCAGCGTAGACTGGGTTCGACAAGAGACCCAGTACTTC. Together with reference TRBV9 and TRBJ2-5, the CDR3 gives the full variable domain: DSGVTQTPKHLITATGQRVTLRCSPRSGDLSVYWYQQSLDQGLQFLIQYYNGEERAKGNILERFSAQQFPDLHSELNLSSLELGDSALYFCASSVDWVRQETQYFGPGTRLLVL.

This clonotype was recorded many times. The chain employs TRBV20-1 and TRBJ2-3; 13 nucleotides line up with TRBD2. The CDR3 runs 17 residues. The V gene's germline CDR1 is DFQATT and CDR2 SNEGSKA (reference sequence). V trimming: 5 bases; J trimming: 1 base; junction bases outside the gene matches: 9. The CDR3 sequence: CSALTSGGQAGTDTQYF. The CDR3 DNA reads as TGCAGTGCTCTGACTAGCGGGGGGCAGGCAGGCACAGATACGCAGTATTTT.

This clonotype was counted a few times. The chain employs TRBV2 and TRBJ2-5; possibly TRBD1 for D (6 bases). The CDR3 is made up of 15 amino acids. V was cut by 0 bases and J by 5 bases, with 13 bases left in between. CDR1 is SNHLY and CDR2 is FYNNEI in the germline V gene. The CDR3 DNA reads as TGTGCCAGCAGTGAAGCCTTAACAGGGTACGAGACCCAGTACTTC. This sequence encodes CASSEALTGYETQYF.

This clonotype was observed a few times. This chain connects TRBV7-2 to TRBJ1-1; perhaps TRBD1 as D (5 bases). The V gene lost 5 bases and the J gene lost 0 bases, with 13 bases spanning the gap. The CDR3 is made up of 15 amino acids. Germline CDR1 reads SGHTA; CDR2 reads FQGNSA. CDR3 nucleotides: TGTGCCAGCAGCATCAGGGTGCTGGTGAACACTGAAGCTTTCTTT. Translating gives CASSIRVLVNTEAFF.

This clonotype turned up a few times. CDR3 sequence: CSAMYFGTSRDTQYF. The CDR3 nucleotides read TGCAGTGCTATGTACTTCGGGACTAGCCGAGATACGCAGTATTTT. The rearrangement joins TRBV20-1 to TRBJ2-3; 9 bases match TRBD2. The CDR3 spans 15 residues. V lost 4 bases and J lost 5; bases outside the gene matches: 10. Germline loops: CDR1 DFQATT, CDR2 SNEGSKA (reference sequence).

The chain joins TRBV7-2 to TRBJ2-1; 7 positions agree with TRBD2. Germline V gene data show CDR1 as SGHTA and CDR2 as FQGNSA. The CDR3 runs 16 residues. Trimming at V came to 5 bases and at J to 0 bases, leaving 7 bases not matched to a gene. CDR3 nucleotides: TGTGCCAGCAGCCCACGGGGGGTGAGCTCCTACAATGAGCAGTTCTTC. It translates to CASSPRGVSSYNEQFF.

This clonotype was detected many times. This chain joins TRBV29-1 and TRBJ2-6; unclear D gene. The CDR3 is 15 amino acids. V gave up 4 bases and J gave up 0 bases, with 10 bases separating them. Germline CDR1 SQVTM, CDR2 ANQGSEA. The CDR3 coding sequence is TGCAGCGTTGGGGCAGGCAGCTCTGGGGCCAACGTCCTGACTTTC. As protein: CSVGAGSSGANVLTF.

This clonotype occurred a few times. The genes are TRBV28 and TRBJ2-3; possibly TRBD2 for D (6 bases). Per the germline V gene, CDR1 is MDHEN and CDR2 is SYDVKM. V lost 5 bases and J lost 0, with 12 bases in between. There are 15 residues in the CDR3. CDR3 coding DNA: TGTGCCAGCAGTATGCACCGGGGGAGCACAGATACGCAGTATTTT. It yields the protein CASSMHRGSTDTQYF.

The chain has TRBV20-1 and TRBJ2-5, with 7 bases that match TRBD2. The CDR3 sequence is 14 residues long. CDR1 and CDR2 from the germline V gene are DFQATT and SNEGSKA (reference sequence). The V and J ends lost 4 bases and 5 bases, in that order; junction bases with no gene match: 10. CDR3 residues: CSANRVLGGETQYF. DNA of the CDR3: TGCAGTGCTAACCGGGTCCTGGGGGGGGAGACCCAGTACTTC.

This chain connects TRBV14 to TRBJ2-5, with a possible D match to TRBD2 (5 bases). The germline V gene encodes CDR1 SGHDN and CDR2 FVKESK. V was trimmed by 2 bases and J by 2 bases, leaving 12 bases between them. This CDR3 comprises 15 residues. DNA for the CDR3: TGTGCCAGCAGCCAAAGAGGGAACTGGCAAGAGACCCAGTACTTC. This encodes CASSQRGNWQETQYF.

This clonotype occurred many times. The V and J genes are TRBV28 and TRBJ2-7; maybe TRBD2 (6 bases). CDR1 MDHEN and CDR2 SYDVKM come from the germline V gene. Trimming left V 7 bases short and J 0 bases short, with 16 bases between. The CDR3 has 15 residues. Written as DNA, the CDR3 is TGTGCCAGCACCCGGGGGTGGGGGACCTCCTACGAGCAGTACTTC. Amino acids: CASTRGWGTSYEQYF.

This clonotype came up many times. This rearrangement joins TRBV7-4 to TRBJ2-7; D is unclear. The CDR3 extends over 14 amino acids. The germline CDR1 and CDR2 sequences are SGHVT and SQSDAQ. The V and J ends lost 5 bases and 3 bases respectively, with 14 bases between them. The DNA of the CDR3 is TGTGCCAGCAGCCCGGTGGGGTGGTGCTACGAGCAGTACTTC. Residues: CASSPVGWCYEQYF.

In DNA, the CDR3 is TGTGCCATCAGAACAGGGGGGTACACTGAAGCTTTCTTT. This gives the protein CAIRTGGYTEAFF. The chain employs TRBV10-3 and TRBJ1-1; 8 nucleotides agree with TRBD1. The CDR3 covers 13 residues. The ends lost 6 bases at V and 3 bases at J; junction bases unmatched: 3. Germline V gene sequence: CDR1 ENHRY, CDR2 SYGVKD.

In the case of this clonotype: A much larger clone differs by one base, so this may be a read error. The rearrangement joins TRBV7-2 to TRBJ1-2, with D possibly being TRBD1 (6 bases). V lost 1 base to trimming and J lost 7 bases, with 19 bases between them. CDR3 length: 16 residues. Germline CDR1 reads SGHTA; CDR2 reads FQGNSA. The CDR3 coding sequence is TGTGCCAGCAGCTTAGAAGAAGAAGGGGGTCGAGGTGGCTACACCTTC. This sequence encodes CASSLEEEGGRGGYTF.

V is TRBV6-5 and J is TRBJ1-6; maybe TRBD1 (5 bases). V was cut by 0 bases and J by 7 bases, with 10 bases left in between. The CDR3 is 15 residues long. Germline CDR1 is MNHEY and CDR2 is SVGAGI. The CDR3 protein is CASSYSGGANSPLHF. Written as DNA, the CDR3 is TGTGCCAGCAGTTACTCTGGTGGGGCGAATTCACCCCTCCACTTT.

This rearrangement joins TRBV3-1 to TRBJ1-1; D gene unclear. V lost 3 bases and J 11 bases, leaving 13 bases between the germline ends. The CDR3 spans 12 residues. The germline V gene encodes CDR1 LGHDT and CDR2 YNNKEL (reference sequence). CDR3 sequence (DNA): TGTGCCAGCAGCCATCGGGCCTACGGGGCTTTCTTT. Amino acid sequence: CASSHRAYGAFF. Supplemented by reference TRBV3-1 and TRBJ1-1, the full variable domain reads DTAVSQTPKYLVTQMGNDKSIKCEQNLGHDTMYWYKQDSKKFLKIMFSYNNKELIINETVPNRFSPKSPDKAHLNLHINSLELGDSAVYFCASSHRAYGAFFGQGTRLTVV.

This clonotype turned up a few times. V is TRBV12-3 or TRBV12-4 and J is TRBJ2-3, with 8 bases identical to TRBD1. This CDR3 is 13 amino acids long. Trimming removed 4 bases from V and 8 bases from J; junction bases left unmatched: 5. CDR3 bases: TGTGCCAGCAGTTCGAACAGGGGGAGTACGCAGTATTTT. This sequence encodes CASSSNRGSTQYF.

V usage is TRBV27 and J usage is TRBJ2-1; TRBD1 matches at 8 bases. The junction had 14 bases not matched to a gene; V was cut back by 6 bases and J by 7 bases. This CDR3 has 16 amino acids. CDR1 is MNHEY and CDR2 is SMNVEV in the germline V gene (reference sequence). This chain's CDR3 is CASRALQGARRNEQFF. In DNA, the CDR3 is TGTGCCAGCAGGGCCCTCCAGGGGGCGCGTAGGAATGAGCAGTTCTTC.

In this sample, this clonotype turned up a few times. This chain joins TRBV20-1 and TRBJ2-1, with 12 bases that match TRBD2. With 0 bases clipped from V and 4 bases from J, the junction kept 4 bases outside the gene matches. Germline V gene sequence: CDR1 DFQATT, CDR2 SNEGSKA (reference sequence). The CDR3 runs 16 residues. In nucleotides, the CDR3 is TGCAGTGCTAGAGAACTAGCGGGGGGCCGTTACAATGAGCAGTTCTTC. This translates into CSARELAGGRYNEQFF.

This clonotype occurred a few times. CDR3 residues: CASSRDRGGRYGYTF. As DNA, the CDR3 is TGTGCCAGCAGCCGTGACAGGGGAGGACGCTATGGCTACACCTTC. The chain employs TRBV7-2 and TRBJ1-2; 8 nucleotides line up with TRBD1. CDR3 length: 15 residues. Unmatched junction bases numbered 9, after V lost 5 bases and J lost 4 bases. Per germline, CDR1 SGHTA and CDR2 FQGNSA.

The rearrangement joins TRBV12-3 or TRBV12-4 to TRBJ1-2; 8 bases line up with TRBD1. This CDR3 has 15 residues. The ends lost 6 bases at V and 2 bases at J; junction bases unmatched: 8. Here the CDR3 DNA reads TGTGCCAGCAGCCGACAGGGGCCGAAGAACTATGGCTACACCTTC. The encoded protein is CASSRQGPKNYGYTF.

This clonotype was seen repeatedly, ten times or more. V gene TRBV4-2 combines with J gene TRBJ2-1; TRBD2 might be the D (7 bases). Trimming took off 6 bases at V and 4 bases at J, with 16 bases between the two ends. The CDR3 covers 15 residues. In germline, CDR1 is LGHNA, CDR2 YNFKEQ. CDR3 in DNA: TGTGCCAGCAGTCGCGAACGGGGGGCTTACAATGAGCAGTTCTTC. Its translation: CASSRERGAYNEQFF.